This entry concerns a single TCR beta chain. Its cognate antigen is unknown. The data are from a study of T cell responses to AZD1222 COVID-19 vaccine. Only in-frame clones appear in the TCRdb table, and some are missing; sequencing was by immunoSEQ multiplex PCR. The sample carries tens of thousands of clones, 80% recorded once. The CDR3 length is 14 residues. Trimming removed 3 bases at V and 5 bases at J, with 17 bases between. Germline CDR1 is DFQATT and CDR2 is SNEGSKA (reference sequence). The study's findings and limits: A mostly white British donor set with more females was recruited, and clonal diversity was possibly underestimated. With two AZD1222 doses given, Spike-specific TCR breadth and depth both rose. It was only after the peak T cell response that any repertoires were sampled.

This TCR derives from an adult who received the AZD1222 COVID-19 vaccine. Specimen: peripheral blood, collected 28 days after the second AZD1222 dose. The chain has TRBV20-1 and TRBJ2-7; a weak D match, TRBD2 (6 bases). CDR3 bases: TGCAGTGCTAGTTCCGGTAGGAGGGAGGACGAGCAGTACTTC. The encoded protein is CSASSGRREDEQYF.